The rows below give T cell receptor beta chains drawn from one sample of a study of blood T cell repertoires in COVID-19. Only in-frame clones appear in the TCRdb table, and some are missing; sequencing was by immunoSEQ multiplex PCR. The sample has over 300,000 clones; 65% to 85% are singletons. Sequences were obtained from peripheral blood. These receptors were taken from a woman aged 45-60 years with acute or convalescent COVID-19. Both conserved end residues are part of each CDR3. Each record gives: J gene, V gene, D gene, CDR3 protein, CDR3 DNA. D genes are given only for firm matches.

J: TRBJ2-7; V: TRBV29-1; D: TRBD2; CDR3: CSVRGGRGVDEQYF; DNA: TGCAGCGTTCGGGGCGGGAGAGGGGTGGACGAGCAGTACTTC
J: TRBJ2-5; V: TRBV7-3; D: -; CDR3: CASSPRSGSGETQYF; DNA: TGTGCCAGCAGCCCCCGAAGCGGTAGTGGGGAGACCCAGTACTTC
J: TRBJ1-2; V: TRBV6-5; D: TRBD1; CDR3: CASTPFQGAGGYTF; DNA: TGTGCCAGCACCCCATTCCAGGGGGCCGGTGGCTACACCTTC
J: TRBJ2-5; V: TRBV9; D: TRBD2; CDR3: CASSAKLAGVETQYF; DNA: TGTGCCAGCAGCGCCAAACTAGCGGGAGTGGAGACCCAGTACTTC
J: TRBJ1-2; V: TRBV6-5; D: TRBD1; CDR3: CASTTGGVGYTF; DNA: TGTGCCAGCACCACAGGGGGCGTTGGCTACACCTTC
J: TRBJ1-4; V: TRBV7-2; D: TRBD1; CDR3: CASQGQTNEKLFF; DNA: TGTGCCAGTCAGGGACAGACTAATGAAAAACTGTTTTTT
J: TRBJ2-5; V: TRBV2; D: TRBD1; CDR3: CASSEVGQGRETQYF; DNA: TGTGCCAGCAGTGAAGTCGGACAGGGGAGAGAGACCCAGTACTTC
J: TRBJ2-1; V: TRBV5-1; D: TRBD2; CDR3: CASSLRRESSYNEQFF; DNA: TGCGCCAGCAGCTTACGGCGGGAGAGCTCCTACAATGAGCAGTTCTTC
J: TRBJ1-2; V: TRBV7-8; D: TRBD1; CDR3: CASSLDNRGAGYTF; DNA: TGTGCCAGCAGCTTAGACAACAGGGGTGCTGGCTACACCTTC
J: TRBJ2-1; V: TRBV19; D: TRBD2; CDR3: CASSIDLLAGATREQFF; DNA: TGTGCCAGTAGTATAGATCTCCTAGCGGGGGCCACACGTGAGCAGTTCTTC
J: TRBJ1-4; V: TRBV5-1; D: -; CDR3: CASSLIVDEKLFF; DNA: TGCGCCAGCAGCCTTATAGTCGATGAAAAACTGTTTTTT
J: TRBJ2-7; V: TRBV4-3; D: TRBD2; CDR3: CASSQEKRGHYEQYF; DNA: TGCGCCAGCAGCCAAGAAAAGCGGGGGCACTACGAGCAGTACTTC
J: TRBJ2-1; V: TRBV7-2; D: -; CDR3: CASSRWAVVYNEQFF; DNA: TGTGCCAGCAGCCGGTGGGCCGTTGTGTACAATGAGCAGTTCTTC
J: TRBJ1-4; V: TRBV2; D: -; CDR3: CASRGQGEKLFF; DNA: TGTGCCAGCAGGGGGCAAGGGGAAAAACTGTTTTTT
J: TRBJ2-2; V: TRBV5-1; D: -; CDR3: CASSSGTPNPGELFF; DNA: TGCGCCAGCAGCTCCGGGACACCCAATCCCGGGGAGCTGTTTTTT
J: TRBJ1-1; V: TRBV12-3/TRBV12-4; D: TRBD1; CDR3: CASSGDRAGAFF; DNA: TGTGCCAGCAGTGGGGACAGGGCGGGAGCTTTCTTT
J: TRBJ2-7; V: TRBV30; D: TRBD2; CDR3: CAWSADAGAYEQYF; DNA: TGTGCCTGGAGTGCCGATGCGGGGGCCTACGAGCAGTACTTC
J: TRBJ2-7; V: TRBV19; D: TRBD1; CDR3: CASSIGGQGRGEQYF; DNA: TGTGCCAGTAGTATAGGAGGACAGGGCCGAGGAGAGCAGTACTTC
J: TRBJ1-5; V: TRBV6-2/TRBV6-3; D: TRBD1; CDR3: CASSSHRGDHQPQHF; DNA: TGTGCCAGCAGTTCGCACAGGGGGGATCACCAGCCCCAGCATTTT
J: TRBJ2-5; V: TRBV12-3/TRBV12-4; D: -; CDR3: CASNGDFQETQYF; DNA: TGTGCCAGCAACGGGGACTTCCAAGAGACCCAGTACTTC
J: TRBJ2-3; V: TRBV24-1; D: TRBD1; CDR3: CATGTRTGADTQYF; DNA: TGTGCCACCGGCACACGAACAGGGGCAGATACGCAGTATTTT
J: TRBJ2-3; V: TRBV30; D: -; CDR3: CAWRQGGTDTQYF; DNA: TGTGCCTGGAGGCAGGGAGGAACAGATACGCAGTATTTT